This T cell receptor beta chain was sequenced for a study of vaccination and CD4 T cells after COVID-19 (dated 2022 in TCRdb). Background on the whole study: SARS-CoV-2 positivity had been established in the convalescent patients by nasal swab PCR, and mild disease was recorded in roughly ten of these patients and severe disease in one. Participants got two doses of the Pfizer-BioNTech BNT162b2 vaccine (n=8) or two doses of the Moderna mRNA-1273 vaccine (n=2). Control cultures received a CEFX viral epitope pool as the positive control, an HIV-1 Nef peptide pool as the negative control, or no peptide. In 10 COVID-19 convalescent patients and 4 infection-naive healthy vaccine recipients, the spike-specific CD4+ TCR repertoire before mRNA vaccination was compared with the repertoire after mRNA vaccination. Post-vaccine blood samples were collected a median of around 2.5 months after the second vaccine dose, ranging from roughly 13 to 250 days. The convalescent cohort included six males and four females, with two Hispanic individuals, seven Caucasians, two Asians and one multiracial person. Culture stimuli were overlapping spike peptide pools from SARS-CoV-2 and from the common cold coronaviruses HCoV-NL63, HCoV-OC43 and HCoV-229E. Post-COVID blood samples were collected from convalescent patients a median of around 100 days after diagnosis, with a range of about 35 to 180 days.

Study-wide conclusions, independent of this receptor: In convalescent patients, a median approximately 86% of post-vaccine SARS-CoV-2-reactive clones were detected only after vaccination, and vaccine-specific priming was suggested by this finding. Relatively few convalescent patients were included in the study, and early timepoints after natural infection were not analyzed. Of the vaccine-specific clones found in convalescent patients, nearly all (304 of 307) were mono-reactive for SARS-CoV-2 spike instead of being cross-reactive with common cold coronaviruses. The median number of SARS-CoV-2-reactive clonotypes rose from under 25 after infection to about 40 after vaccination, but the change was not significant.

The CDR3 measures 12 amino acids from cysteine to phenylalanine. This entry keeps only the CDR3 DNA: 36 bases, framed from base 1. CDR1 ENHRY and CDR2 SYGVKD are derived from the germline V gene. V is shortened by 5 bases, J by 5 bases, and the region joining them spans 9 bases. Libraries were prepared through PCR. At the Johns Hopkins FTIC core, DNA from the cultured CD4+ T cells underwent TCR sequencing with the Oncomine TCR Beta short-read assay. The QIAamp micro DNA kit was used to extract genomic DNA from the cultured CD4+ T cells. Oncomine TCR Beta libraries from cultured CD4+ T cells were pooled with unique dual indexes and sequenced on an Illumina iSeq 100. The study's processing was this. Non-productive sequences were removed, and CDR3s not starting with C, not ending with F or W, or shorter than 7 amino acids were discarded. Antigen-specific clonotypes were identified with the MANAFEST web application by comparing peptide-stimulated wells with reference and other culture wells. Positive clones required FDR below 0.05, an odds ratio above 5, and productive frequency above 0.1% in at least two of three replicate wells. Clonotypes that were significantly expanded in both SARS-CoV-2 spike wells and at least one common cold coronavirus spike condition were defined as cross-reactive. Using R version 3.6.1, CDR3 homology was evaluated through Levenshtein distances (stringdist) along with unrooted phylogenetic trees (ape). The public reads were reanalyzed by TCRdb: fastp trimming at Q25, MiXCR alignment, in-frame beta chains only. When rows share a CDR3 protein, they turn into one entry using the most common DNA and genes. The V and J calls, along with clone size, are taken from TCRdb and not from the paper's own processing. The sample table shows some 10,000 distinct CDR3 sequences, and 55% to 70% are seen once. About 22% of the sample is in the top ten clones.

In regard to this clonotype: The specificity of this receptor is unknown. Base qualities were left out, and no much larger clone turns up one base away.

Reading the label with the study, this specimen's treatment or condition is: approximately nine-day PBMC culture with coronavirus spike peptide pools or control peptides (ViraFEST assay). To expand antigen-specific T cells with peptide pools and then pick out the expanded clonotypes through TCR sequencing, the study relied on the ViraFEST assay. The convalescent patients' positive SARS-CoV-2 PCR tests fell between March and December 2020, which was before the Alpha, Beta and Delta variants emerged in the United States. PBMCs were cultured at under 2.5 million per well in IMDM supplemented with approximately 5.4% human AB serum and approximately 10 IU/ml IL-2, with approximately 11 ug/ml peptide pools added. Half of the culture medium was replaced with fresh IL-2-containing medium on days 3 and 7. CD4+ T cells were isolated after roughly 9 days of culture through negative selection using the EasySep CD4+ T cell isolation kit. Ficoll-Paque Plus gradient centrifugation was used to isolate PBMCs from whole blood, and the isolated PBMCs were then either used fresh or cryopreserved at -140C. Each culture condition was generally run in triplicate wells.

The chain employs TRBV10-3 and TRBJ2-5, and the D gene may be TRBD2, 5 bases matching. The clonotype comes from a human donor who had recovered from COVID-19. Material for sequencing was CD4+ T cells from blood, cultured in vitro. The bases are TGTGCCATCAGTCCCGGGGATGAGACCCAGTACTTC. It is translated as CAISPGDETQYF.